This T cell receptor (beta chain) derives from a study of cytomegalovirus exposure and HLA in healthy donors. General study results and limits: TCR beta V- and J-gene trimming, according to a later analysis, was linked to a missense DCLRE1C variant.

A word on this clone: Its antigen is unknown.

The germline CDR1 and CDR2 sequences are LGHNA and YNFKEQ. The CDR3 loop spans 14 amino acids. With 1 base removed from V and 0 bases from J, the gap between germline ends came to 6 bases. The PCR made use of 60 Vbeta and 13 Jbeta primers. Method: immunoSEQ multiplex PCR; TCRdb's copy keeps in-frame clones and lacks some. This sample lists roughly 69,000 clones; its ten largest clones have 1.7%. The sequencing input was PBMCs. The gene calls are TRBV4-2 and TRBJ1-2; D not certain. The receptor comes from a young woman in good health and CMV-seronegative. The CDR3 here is CASSQGVTNYGYTF. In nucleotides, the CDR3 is TGTGCCAGCAGCCAAGGAGTAACTAACTATGGCTACACCTTC.